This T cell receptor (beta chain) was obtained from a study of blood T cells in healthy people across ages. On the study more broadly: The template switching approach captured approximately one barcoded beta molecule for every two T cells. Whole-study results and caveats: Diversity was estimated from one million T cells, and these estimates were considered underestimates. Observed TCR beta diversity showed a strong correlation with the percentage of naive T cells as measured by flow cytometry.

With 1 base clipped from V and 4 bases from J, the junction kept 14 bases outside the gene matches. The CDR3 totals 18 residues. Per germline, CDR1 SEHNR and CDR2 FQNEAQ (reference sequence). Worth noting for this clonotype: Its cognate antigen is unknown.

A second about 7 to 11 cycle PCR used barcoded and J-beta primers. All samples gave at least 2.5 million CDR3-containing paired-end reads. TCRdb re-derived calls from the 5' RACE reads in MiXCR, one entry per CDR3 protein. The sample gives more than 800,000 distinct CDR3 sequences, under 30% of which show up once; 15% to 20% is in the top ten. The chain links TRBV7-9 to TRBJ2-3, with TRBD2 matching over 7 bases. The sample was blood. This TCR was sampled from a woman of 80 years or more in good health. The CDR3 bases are TGTGCCAGCAGCTTAGTACATGCTAGCGGTACTAGCGCAGATACGCAGTATTTT. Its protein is CASSLVHASGTSADTQYF.